The 26 T cell receptor beta chains reported below all come from one sample, sequenced in a study of cytomegalovirus exposure and HLA in healthy donors. In the PCR, 60 Vbeta and 13 Jbeta primers were used. Libraries were prepared by immunoSEQ multiplex PCR; TCRdb keeps only in-frame clonotypes and omits some of them. The table lists 150,000 to 200,000 clones, roughly 72% of them singletons. The specimen sequenced was PBMCs. These receptors were taken from a woman aged 40 to 50 in good health and CMV-seronegative.

The chain combines TRBV9 with TRBJ2-1; 14 nucleotides line up with TRBD2. Germline trimming cut 0 bases from V and 1 base from J; bases unmatched to any gene: 3. The germline CDR1 and CDR2 sequences are SGDLS and YYNGEE. The CDR3 extends over 18 amino acids. CDR3 amino acids: CASSVATSGRGSYNEQFF. CDR3 sequence (DNA): TGTGCCAGCAGCGTAGCGACTAGCGGGAGGGGATCCTACAATGAGCAGTTCTTC. The full variable domain, completed using reference TRBV9 and TRBJ2-1, is DSGVTQTPKHLITATGQRVTLRCSPRSGDLSVYWYQQSLDQGLQFLIQYYNGEERAKGNILERFSAQQFPDLHSELNLSSLELGDSALYFCASSVATSGRGSYNEQFFGPGTRLTVL.

V and J are TRBV5-4 and TRBJ1-1; 8 bases are shared with TRBD1. Germline assignment: CDR1 SGHNT and CDR2 YYREEE (reference sequence). The CDR3 has 15 amino acids. With 3 bases clipped from V and 0 bases from J, the junction kept 4 bases outside the gene matches. CDR3 in DNA: TGTGCCAGCAGCTCTAGACAGGGGTTGAACACTGAAGCTTTCTTT. Protein: CASSSRQGLNTEAFF. Variable domain in full (rest from reference TRBV5-4 and TRBJ1-1): ETGVTQSPTHLIKTRGQQVTLRCSSQSGHNTVSWYQQALGQGPQFIFQYYREEENGRGNFPPRFSGLQFPNYSSELNVNALELDDSALYLCASSSRQGLNTEAFFGQGTRLTVV.

This clone has only a few counts. This chain joins TRBV19 and TRBJ1-1; 9 bases match TRBD1. This CDR3 has 14 amino acids. Germline V gene sequence: CDR1 LNHDA, CDR2 SQIVND (reference sequence). V dropped 7 bases and J dropped 2; count of bases not matched to a gene: 5. CDR3 bases: TGTGCCAGTATTGCGGACAGGGGTAACACTGAAGCTTTCTTT. Its protein is CASIADRGNTEAFF. The variable domain in full, with the rest retrieved from reference TRBV19 and TRBJ1-1, is DGGITQSPKYLFRKEGQNVTLSCEQNLNHDAMYWYRQDPGQGLRLIYYSQIVNDFQKGDIAEGYSVSREKKESFPLTVTSAQKNPTAFYLCASIADRGNTEAFFGQGTRLTVV.

This chain links TRBV6-1 with TRBJ1-3; the D is unclear. Trimming pared 1 base from V and 0 bases from J, leaving 13 bases between. CDR3 size: 17 residues. From germline, CDR1 is MNHNS and CDR2 SASEGT. As DNA, the CDR3 is TGTGCCAGCAGTGAAGGGGCAGGTAGTGCCTCTGGAAACACCATATATTTT. Its protein product is CASSEGAGSASGNTIYF.

The table lists this clone with a few counts. The chain recombines TRBV5-6 with TRBJ2-7; D is possibly TRBD1 (6 bases). CDR1 is SGHDT, CDR2 YYEEEE, per germline. This CDR3 region has 15 residues. The V and J ends lost 2 bases and 3 bases respectively, with 15 bases between them. CDR3 sequence (DNA): TGTGCCAGCAGCTTTGGGGACACCTCTCACTACGAGCAGTACTTC. Translating it yields CASSFGDTSHYEQYF.

This sequence joins TRBV13 and TRBJ2-2; D unclear. Trimming shortened V by 4 bases and J by 0 bases, and 9 bases separated the two germline ends. Per germline, CDR1 PRHDT and CDR2 FYEKMQ (reference sequence). The CDR3 extends over 15 amino acids. As DNA, the CDR3 is TGTGCCAGCAGCTCCTCGACTGCGAACACCGGGGAGCTGTTTTTT. Translating gives CASSSSTANTGELFF.

The gene calls are TRBV7-9 and TRBJ2-3; a possible D gene is TRBD2 (5 bases). CDR3 length equals 13 residues. Germline lookup yields CDR1 SEHNR and CDR2 FQNEAQ (reference sequence). Trimming left V 3 bases short and J 5 bases short, with 9 bases between. The CDR3 region is CASSLLAGDTQYF. CDR3 bases: TGTGCCAGCAGCTTGCTTGCGGGAGATACGCAGTATTTT.

This rearrangement joins TRBV5-1 to TRBJ1-2; TRBD1 might be the D (5 bases). Trimming stripped 0 bases from V and 6 bases from J, with 15 bases between. Germline loops: CDR1 SGHRS, CDR2 YFSETQ. The CDR3 spans 15 residues. The CDR3 bases are TGCGCCAGCAGCTTGGATCGGGGGGATTATGATGGCTACACCTTC. The encoded protein is CASSLDRGDYDGYTF.

This clone showed up just once. This rearrangement joins TRBV27 to TRBJ2-6, with D possibly matching TRBD1 (5 bases). The CDR3 has 15 amino acids. CDR1 and CDR2 (germline): MNHEY, SMNVEV (reference sequence). Trimming shortened V by 5 bases and J by 2 bases, and 10 bases separated the two germline ends. CDR3 DNA sequence: TGTGCCAGCAGTCTGGTAGGGGCTGGGGCCAACGTCCTGACTTTC. Translating gives CASSLVGAGANVLTF.

In this sample, this clone turned up a few times. The J gene is TRBJ2-1, the V gene TRBV18; perhaps TRBD2 as D (5 bases). Per the germline V gene, CDR1 is KGHSH and CDR2 is LQKENI. Trimming pared 2 bases from V and 1 base from J, leaving 9 bases between. There are 15 residues in the CDR3. DNA for the CDR3: TGTGCCAGCTCACCAATGAGGGATTCCTACAATGAGCAGTTCTTC. Translating gives CASSPMRDSYNEQFF.

Only one count was recorded for this clone. The chain carries TRBV9 and TRBJ2-4, with 7 bases identical to TRBD2. Germline CDR1 is SGDLS and CDR2 is YYNGEE. The CDR3 spans 12 residues. Trimming took 4 bases from V and 8 from J; bases not matched to a gene: 3. The CDR3 spells CASSPGGDIQYF. The DNA of the CDR3 is TGTGCCAGCAGCCCGGGGGGAGACATTCAGTACTTC. The whole variable domain, remainder taken from reference TRBV9 and TRBJ2-4, is DSGVTQTPKHLITATGQRVTLRCSPRSGDLSVYWYQQSLDQGLQFLIQYYNGEERAKGNILERFSAQQFPDLHSELNLSSLELGDSALYFCASSPGGDIQYFGAGTRLSVL.

This chain uses TRBV28 with TRBJ2-1; 13 nucleotides line up with TRBD2. V shed 5 bases and J 4 bases; nucleotides not matched to a gene: 5. There are 16 residues in the CDR3. Germline V gives CDR1 MDHEN, CDR2 SYDVKM. CDR3 sequence: CASSGTSGAGYNEQFF. For the CDR3, the DNA is TGTGCCAGCAGTGGGACTAGCGGGGCTGGGTACAATGAGCAGTTCTTC. Combining the CDR3 with reference TRBV28 and TRBJ2-1 gives the whole variable domain DVKVTQSSRYLVKRTGEKVFLECVQDMDHENMFWYRQDPGLGLRLIYFSYDVKMKEKGDIPEGYSVSREKKERFSLILESASTNQTSMYLCASSGTSGAGYNEQFFGPGTRLTVL.

The rearrangement links TRBV9 to TRBJ2-3; D gene unclear. Germline CDR1 is SGDLS and CDR2 is YYNGEE. The CDR3 totals 12 residues. V dropped 5 bases and J dropped 6 bases, with 10 bases sitting between them. The CDR3 loop reads CASRSPRDTQYF. The CDR3 bases are TGTGCCAGCAGATCCCCTAGGGATACGCAGTATTTT. The complete variable domain, with remaining parts taken from reference TRBV9 and TRBJ2-3, reads DSGVTQTPKHLITATGQRVTLRCSPRSGDLSVYWYQQSLDQGLQFLIQYYNGEERAKGNILERFSAQQFPDLHSELNLSSLELGDSALYFCASRSPRDTQYFGPGTRLTVL.

V gene TRBV11-1 combines with J gene TRBJ2-1; the match to TRBD2 covers 14 bases. Germline assignment: CDR1 SGHAT and CDR2 FQDESV (reference sequence). The V and J ends lost 5 bases and 1 base, in that order; junction bases with no gene match: 7. This CDR3 contains 18 residues. The CDR3 sequence: CASSQWTSGRRSYNEQFF. The CDR3 DNA follows: TGTGCCAGCAGCCAATGGACTAGCGGGAGGAGGTCCTACAATGAGCAGTTCTTC.

The chain has TRBV7-9 and TRBJ2-1, with 14 bases that match TRBD2. V trimming: 6 bases; J trimming: 8 bases; junction bases outside the gene matches: 12. CDR1 and CDR2 from the germline V gene are SEHNR and FQNEAQ (reference sequence). This CDR3 region has 17 residues. The CDR3 DNA follows: TGTGCCAGCAGTCGACAGACTAGCGGGAGGGTTACCGATGAGCAGTTCTTC. Residues: CASSRQTSGRVTDEQFF.

This clone was counted a single time. The V and J genes are TRBV5-1 and TRBJ2-7, with 8 bases matching TRBD2. The CDR3 covers 13 residues. Trimming took 3 bases from V and 6 from J; bases not matched to a gene: 5. Per germline, CDR1 SGHRS and CDR2 YFSETQ. The chain's CDR3 is CASSSATSGEQYF. As DNA, the CDR3 is TGCGCCAGCAGCTCGGCAACTAGCGGCGAGCAGTACTTC.

The J gene is TRBJ2-5, the V gene TRBV7-6, with D unclear. This CDR3 contains 10 residues. V shed 11 bases and J shed 9 bases, with 13 bases lying between them. The germline V gene encodes CDR1 SGHVS and CDR2 FNYEAQ. CDR3 DNA sequence: TGTGCCCGGGTTGAGGCAGCCCAGTACTTC. Amino acids: CARVEAAQYF.

This chain links TRBV5-1 with TRBJ2-3, with 10 bases lining up with TRBD2. The CDR3 has 14 residues. Losses at the gene ends were 4 bases for V and 5 bases for J; bases not matched to a gene: 4. Germline CDR1 reads SGHRS; CDR2 reads YFSETQ. The CDR3 spells CASSRSGRRDTQYF. The CDR3 DNA follows: TGCGCCAGCAGCCGTAGCGGGAGGCGAGATACGCAGTATTTT.

This rearrangement joins TRBV27 to TRBJ2-3; D is possibly TRBD2 (5 bases). CDR3 length: 13 amino acids. V lost 0 bases and J 8 bases, leaving 9 bases between the germline ends. Germline CDR1 and CDR2: MNHEY and SMNVEV (reference sequence). The CDR3 reads CASSLSSAGTQYF. In DNA form, the CDR3 reads TGTGCCAGCAGTTTATCTAGTGCGGGTACGCAGTATTTT.

The J gene is TRBJ1-4, the V gene TRBV19; the D gene is possibly TRBD1 (5 bases). The CDR3 is made up of 15 amino acids. Trimming pared 5 bases from V and 8 bases from J, leaving 18 bases between. Germline values: CDR1 LNHDA, CDR2 SQIVND (reference sequence). The CDR3 DNA follows: TGTGCCAGTAGTGGAGGGTCTAGAGGGGACGAAAAACTGTTTTTT. It translates to CASSGGSRGDEKLFF.

The J gene is TRBJ2-1, the V gene TRBV5-1, with D maybe TRBD1 (6 bases). CDR1 is SGHRS and CDR2 is YFSETQ in the germline V gene. V dropped 4 bases and J dropped 7 bases, with 15 bases sitting between them. The CDR3 sequence is 14 residues long. Here the CDR3 reads CASSPGTTVNEQFF. The CDR3 DNA sequence: TGCGCCAGCAGCCCCGGGACAACTGTTAATGAGCAGTTCTTC. Supplemented by reference TRBV5-1 and TRBJ2-1, the full variable domain reads KAGVTQTPRYLIKTRGQQVTLSCSPISGHRSVSWYQQTPGQGLQFLFEYFSETQRNKGNFPGRFSGRQFSNSRSEMNVSTLELGDSALYLCASSPGTTVNEQFFGPGTRLTVL.

The chain uses TRBV7-3 and TRBJ1-1; tentative D call: TRBD1 (5 bases). The CDR3 totals 13 residues. V shed 3 bases and J shed 4 bases, with 9 bases lying between them. Germline CDR1 SGHTA, CDR2 FQGTGA. The CDR3 loop is CASSLGQSTEAFF. The CDR3 DNA follows: TGTGCCAGCAGCTTGGGGCAGAGCACTGAAGCTTTCTTT.

This sequence joins TRBV28 and TRBJ1-2, with a possible D match to TRBD1 (5 bases). V lost 5 bases and J lost 8, with 15 bases in between. The germline V gene has CDR1 MDHEN and CDR2 SYDVKM. This CDR3 is built from 13 residues. CDR3 region: CASSPSGMYGYTF. The CDR3, as DNA: TGTGCCAGCAGTCCTTCAGGGATGTACGGCTACACCTTC.

This clone was seen once. The rearrangement links TRBV5-1 to TRBJ2-1; 7 bases are a match to TRBD2. CDR1 and CDR2 from the germline V gene are SGHRS and YFSETQ. V shed 0 bases and J 6 bases; nucleotides not matched to a gene: 9. This CDR3 has 16 residues. Here the CDR3 reads CASSLAGLAVGNEQFF. The CDR3 DNA follows: TGCGCCAGCAGCTTGGCCGGCCTAGCGGTCGGCAATGAGCAGTTCTTC.

The chain carries TRBV7-3 and TRBJ2-1; 10 bases are a match to TRBD2. The CDR3 runs 15 residues. Germline-derived CDR1 and CDR2 are SGHTA and FQGTGA. V shed 5 bases, J shed 6 bases, and the junction held 7 bases outside the gene matches. CDR3 sequence reads: CASSPSSGSGNEQFF. In DNA, the CDR3 is TGTGCCAGCAGCCCTTCTAGCGGGAGTGGCAATGAGCAGTTCTTC.

This chain links TRBV7-6 with TRBJ2-5, with D hard to call. Germline-derived CDR1 and CDR2 are SGHVS and FNYEAQ. V was pared by 2 bases and J by 2 bases, with 12 bases between. There are 15 residues in the CDR3. DNA for the CDR3: TGTGCCAGCAGCTTAAGAACAGCAGAACAAGAGACCCAGTACTTC. Translation gives CASSLRTAEQETQYF.